Listed below are T cell receptor beta chains from one sample, sequenced in a study of OX40 agonist ivuxolimab in advanced cancers. Some clones are missing from TCRdb's copy, which holds only in-frame ones; the method was immunoSEQ multiplex PCR. The sample contains 55,000 to 70,000 clones, around 86% of which appear only once. Sequenced here: CD4+ or CD8+ T cells sorted from blood, sampled in a trial of the OX40 agonist ivuxolimab. These receptors came from an adult with an advanced solid tumor such as melanoma, head and neck, liver or kidney cancer. CDR3s include the opening cysteine and the closing phenylalanine or tryptophan. Each record gives: J gene, D gene, clone size, V gene, CDR3 DNA, CDR3 protein. The D gene is left open where the match is weak. Rows give clone size only sometimes, using once, few, many, or a class for an expanded clone.

J: TRBJ2-3
D: -
size: -
V: TRBV27
DNA: TGTGCCAGCAGCCTCTTGGTGGGATCGAATACGCAGTATTTT
CDR3: CASSLLVGSNTQYF

J: TRBJ1-4
D: TRBD1
size: -
V: TRBV6-6
DNA: TGTGCCAGCAGGTTGACAGGGGGCATTGAAAAACTGTTTTTT
CDR3: CASRLTGGIEKLFF

J: TRBJ2-2
D: TRBD2
size: few
V: TRBV5-4
DNA: TGTGCCAGCAGCTTCGGGACTAGCGGGGGCCTTACCGGGGAGCTGTTTTTT
CDR3: CASSFGTSGGLTGELFF

J: TRBJ1-1
D: -
size: -
V: TRBV14
DNA: TGTGCCAGCAGCCTAATAGGGTGGAACACTGAAGCTTTCTTT
CDR3: CASSLIGWNTEAFF

J: TRBJ1-1
D: TRBD1
size: -
V: TRBV18
DNA: TGTGCCAGCTCACCCAACCAGGGACAGGGGAACACTGAAGCTTTCTTT
CDR3: CASSPNQGQGNTEAFF

J: TRBJ2-7
D: -
size: once
V: TRBV6-5
DNA: TGTGCCAGCAGTTTCTCAACTGCAACCTACGAGCAGTACTTC
CDR3: CASSFSTATYEQYF

J: TRBJ1-2
D: TRBD1
size: -
V: TRBV5-5
DNA: TGTGCCAGCAGCATAGGGACAGGATTGGGCTACACCTTC
CDR3: CASSIGTGLGYTF

J: TRBJ1-2
D: -
size: -
V: TRBV12-5
DNA: TGTGCTAGTGGTTCGGATTCCGGGGCAAGCTTCTATGGCTACACCTTC
CDR3: CASGSDSGASFYGYTF

J: TRBJ1-1
D: TRBD1
size: -
V: TRBV27
DNA: TGTGCCAGCAGGAACCCTGGGACAGGGGTATCTGAAGCTTTCTTT
CDR3: CASRNPGTGVSEAFF

J: TRBJ2-5
D: -
size: -
V: TRBV7-7
DNA: TGTGCCAGCAGCCCTCGATCTGGCGGGACTGTTCAAGAGACCCAGTACTTC
CDR3: CASSPRSGGTVQETQYF

J: TRBJ1-5
D: -
size: -
V: TRBV6-1
DNA: TGTGCCAGCAGTCCTGACCGTGTCCAGCCCCAGCATTTT
CDR3: CASSPDRVQPQHF

J: TRBJ1-2
D: -
size: -
V: TRBV6-1
DNA: TGTGCCAGCAGTGAACCAGGGTCGGGTGTGGATGGCTACACCTTC
CDR3: CASSEPGSGVDGYTF

J: TRBJ2-3
D: TRBD1
size: -
V: TRBV5-1
DNA: TGCGCCAGCAGCTTGGATGGGACAGGGAGCACAGATACGCAGTATTTT
CDR3: CASSLDGTGSTDTQYF

J: TRBJ2-2
D: -
size: once
V: TRBV21-1
DNA: TGTGCCAGCAGCAAAGCACCTGAAGCGTCCGGGGAGCTGTTTTTT
CDR3: CASSKAPEASGELFF

J: TRBJ2-6
D: -
size: -
V: TRBV5-8
DNA: TGTGCCAGCCAGCGTCAAAGTCGGGCCAACGTCCTGACTTTC
CDR3: CASQRQSRANVLTF

J: TRBJ1-5
D: -
size: -
V: TRBV5-8
DNA: TGTGCCAGCACCGGGGGTCGCGGAAGCAATCAGCCCCAGCATTTT
CDR3: CASTGGRGSNQPQHF

J: TRBJ1-1
D: -
size: -
V: TRBV29-1
DNA: TGCAGCGTTGATGTGGGGGGATTGAACACTGAAGCTTTCTTT
CDR3: CSVDVGGLNTEAFF

J: TRBJ1-1
D: -
size: -
V: TRBV10-2
DNA: TGCGCCAGCTTTGGACAGAACACTGAAGCTTTCTTT
CDR3: CASFGQNTEAFF

J: TRBJ2-7
D: TRBD1
size: few
V: TRBV5-6
DNA: TGTGCCAGCAGCTTGGGGGGACAGGGGCTCCCGGTCAGCTACGAGCAGTACTTC
CDR3: CASSLGGQGLPVSYEQYF

J: TRBJ1-6
D: -
size: -
V: TRBV30
DNA: TGTGCCTGGAGTGGGGTCGGGAGTAATTCACCCCTCCACTTT
CDR3: CAWSGVGSNSPLHF

J: TRBJ1-5
D: -
size: once
V: TRBV7-9
DNA: TGTGCCAGCAGCCCGCAGGGAAATCAGCCCCAGCATTTT
CDR3: CASSPQGNQPQHF

J: TRBJ2-1
D: -
size: -
V: TRBV15
DNA: TGTGCCACCAGCAGAGATAAGGGCCAGACCGGGTTCGGGCAGTTCTTC
CDR3: CATSRDKGQTGFGQFF

J: TRBJ1-2
D: TRBD1
size: -
V: TRBV7-9
DNA: TGTGCCAGCAGCTCGGCTTCCTTCCAGGGGGCCAATGGCTACACCTTC
CDR3: CASSSASFQGANGYTF

J: TRBJ1-4
D: -
size: -
V: TRBV18
DNA: TGTGCCAGCTCACCACCCACTAATGAAAAACTGTTTTTT
CDR3: CASSPPTNEKLFF

J: TRBJ1-2
D: TRBD1
size: once
V: TRBV29-1
DNA: TGCAGCGCCCGCGAGGGGCAGGGGGCTAACTATGGCTACACCTTC
CDR3: CSAREGQGANYGYTF

J: TRBJ1-1
D: -
size: once
V: TRBV7-3
DNA: TGTGCCAGCAGTCTACCGGGACGGATGAACACTGAAGCTTTCTTT
CDR3: CASSLPGRMNTEAFF

J: TRBJ2-3
D: TRBD1
size: -
V: TRBV19
DNA: TGTGCCAGTAGTATGCCAGGGGGTATCACAGATACGCAGTATTTT
CDR3: CASSMPGGITDTQYF

J: TRBJ1-1
D: TRBD1
size: -
V: TRBV6-5
DNA: TGTGCCAGCAGCCGACAGGGGGTCGCTGAAGCTTTCTTT
CDR3: CASSRQGVAEAFF

J: TRBJ2-7
D: TRBD2
size: -
V: TRBV5-1
DNA: TGCGCCAGCAGCTTGAGCGGGGGACGCTACGAGCAGTACTTC
CDR3: CASSLSGGRYEQYF

J: TRBJ1-5
D: -
size: once
V: TRBV5-8
DNA: TGTGCCAGCAGCAGGCGGCAAAAAACGGGCAATCAGCCCCAGCATTTT
CDR3: CASSRRQKTGNQPQHF

J: TRBJ1-3
D: -
size: -
V: TRBV28
DNA: TGTGCCAGCAGTTTGTATGGAACAGGTCTCGGAAACACCATATATTTT
CDR3: CASSLYGTGLGNTIYF

J: TRBJ2-6
D: -
size: once
V: TRBV5-1
DNA: TGCGCCAGCAGCTGGATTCCGGGTACCACTGGGGCCAACGTCCTGACTTTC
CDR3: CASSWIPGTTGANVLTF

J: TRBJ1-2
D: TRBD1
size: few
V: TRBV5-1
DNA: TGCGCCAGCAGCTTAGGGGGACAGGGGCTCACTAACTATGGCTACACCTTC
CDR3: CASSLGGQGLTNYGYTF

J: TRBJ2-1
D: TRBD1
size: -
V: TRBV2
DNA: TGTGCCAGCAGATCCGGGACAGGGGGCCACAATGAGCAGTTCTTC
CDR3: CASRSGTGGHNEQFF

J: TRBJ1-1
D: -
size: -
V: TRBV10-1
DNA: TGCGCCAGCAGTGAGTACCCGAACACTGAAGCTTTCTTT
CDR3: CASSEYPNTEAFF

J: TRBJ2-3
D: -
size: -
V: TRBV29-1
DNA: TGCAGCGTTGACCCCGGACTCACCCCCACAGATACGCAGTATTTT
CDR3: CSVDPGLTPTDTQYF

J: TRBJ1-6
D: TRBD1
size: -
V: TRBV5-4
DNA: TGTGCCAGCAGCCCCTATGGGACAGGGAATTCACCCCTCCACTTT
CDR3: CASSPYGTGNSPLHF

J: TRBJ2-7
D: -
size: -
V: TRBV2
DNA: TGTGCCAGCAGTGGGCAGGGTTTCTACGAGCAGTACTTC
CDR3: CASSGQGFYEQYF

J: TRBJ2-5
D: -
size: -
V: TRBV18
DNA: TGTGCCAGCTCACCACTGTCAGGACAAGAGACCCAGTACTTC
CDR3: CASSPLSGQETQYF

J: TRBJ2-5
D: -
size: -
V: TRBV7-7
DNA: TGTGCTAGCAGCTTAGCTGGAGAGACCCAGTACTTC
CDR3: CASSLAGETQYF

J: TRBJ1-1
D: TRBD1
size: -
V: TRBV7-9
DNA: TGTGCCAGCTCGGACAGGGTATCTGAAGCTTTCTTT
CDR3: CASSDRVSEAFF

J: TRBJ2-5
D: -
size: -
V: TRBV5-1
DNA: TGCGCCAGCAGCTTGGTGGAGACCCAGTACTTC
CDR3: CASSLVETQYF

J: TRBJ1-2
D: -
size: -
V: TRBV7-2
DNA: TGTGCCAGCAGCTTAGAGTATCGGATCTATGGCTACACCTTC
CDR3: CASSLEYRIYGYTF

J: TRBJ2-7
D: TRBD1
size: -
V: TRBV6-5
DNA: TGTGCCAGCAGGGGACAGGAGCTCTCCTACGAGCAGTACTTC
CDR3: CASRGQELSYEQYF

J: TRBJ1-2
D: -
size: -
V: TRBV5-1
DNA: TGCGCCAGCAGCTTGGACAGGATAGCTAACTATGGCTACACCTTC
CDR3: CASSLDRIANYGYTF

J: TRBJ1-5
D: -
size: -
V: TRBV27
DNA: TGTGCCAGCAGGGAGACACACCCGAGCAATCAGCCCCAGCATTTT
CDR3: CASRETHPSNQPQHF

J: TRBJ1-1
D: TRBD1
size: -
V: TRBV7-9
DNA: TGTGCCAGCAGCTTACTTCCGGGACAGGGGGCGCGGAGCACTGAAGCTTTCTTT
CDR3: CASSLLPGQGARSTEAFF